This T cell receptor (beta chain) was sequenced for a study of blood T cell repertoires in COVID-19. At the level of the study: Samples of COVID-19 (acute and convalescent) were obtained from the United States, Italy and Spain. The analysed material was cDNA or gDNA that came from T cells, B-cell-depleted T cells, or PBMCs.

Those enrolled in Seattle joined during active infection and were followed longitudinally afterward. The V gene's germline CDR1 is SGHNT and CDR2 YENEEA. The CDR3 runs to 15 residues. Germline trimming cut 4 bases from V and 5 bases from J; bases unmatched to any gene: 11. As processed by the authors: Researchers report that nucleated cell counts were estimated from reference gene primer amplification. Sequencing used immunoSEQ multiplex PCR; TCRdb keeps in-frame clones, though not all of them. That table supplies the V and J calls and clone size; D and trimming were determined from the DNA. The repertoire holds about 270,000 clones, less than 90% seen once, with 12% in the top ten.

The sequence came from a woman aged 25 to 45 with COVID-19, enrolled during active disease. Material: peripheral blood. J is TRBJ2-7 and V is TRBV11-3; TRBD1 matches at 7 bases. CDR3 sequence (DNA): TGTGCCAGCAGCTCCGGACCTACAGGGGACCACGAGCAGTACTTC. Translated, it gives CASSSGPTGDHEQYF.